The present T cell receptor beta chain was sequenced within a study of Ad26.COV2.S vaccination and SARS-CoV-2 variants. Study-level background: The vaccine Ad26.COV2.S was put into the muscle once, or twice with 56 days between.

Study results and caveats: Across vaccine and placebo recipients, the breadth of non-spike TCRs was similar. Analyses that measured TCR breadth and depth may have underestimated total T cell responses.

This CDR3 region has 17 residues. Trimming removed 4 bases at V and 4 bases at J, with 20 bases between. CDR1 is MNHEY, CDR2 SVGEGT, per germline. The table came from immunoSEQ multiplex PCR; TCRdb's copy has only in-frame clones and leaves some out. The sample records roughly 500,000 clones, roughly 89% being singletons. Notes on this clone: Its antigen is currently unknown.

Treatment given: roughly 18 received Ad26.COV2.S at low or high dose, single or two shots; several received placebo; per-sample allocation not given. Collection of the samples took place on day 63 after the first injection of vaccine or placebo. Expression of Wuhan-strain SARS-CoV-2 spike came from the Ad26 vector that formed the vaccine. Sequenced here: peripheral blood, sampled in a trial of Ad26.COV2.S vaccine versus placebo. The genes are TRBV6-2 or TRBV6-3 and TRBJ2-1; tentatively, D is TRBD2 (5 bases). The TCR comes from a person between 18 and 60 years old who received the Ad26.COV2.S COVID-19 vaccine or a placebo. CDR3 DNA sequence: TGTGCCAGCAGTTCCCCCCGGGATAGCCCGAAGTACAATGAGCAGTTCTTC. Residues: CASSSPRDSPKYNEQFF.